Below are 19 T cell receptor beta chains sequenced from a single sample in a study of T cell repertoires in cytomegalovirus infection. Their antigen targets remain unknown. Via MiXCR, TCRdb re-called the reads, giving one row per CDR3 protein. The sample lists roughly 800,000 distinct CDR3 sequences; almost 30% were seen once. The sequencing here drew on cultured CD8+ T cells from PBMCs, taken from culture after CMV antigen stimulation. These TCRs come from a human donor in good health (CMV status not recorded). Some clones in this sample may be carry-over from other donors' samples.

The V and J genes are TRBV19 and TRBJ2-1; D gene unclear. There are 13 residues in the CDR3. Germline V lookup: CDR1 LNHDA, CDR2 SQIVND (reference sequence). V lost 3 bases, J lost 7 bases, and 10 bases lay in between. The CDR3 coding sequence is TGTGCCAGTAGTATCCTGATTGGGAATGAGCAGTTCTTC. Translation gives CASSILIGNEQFF.

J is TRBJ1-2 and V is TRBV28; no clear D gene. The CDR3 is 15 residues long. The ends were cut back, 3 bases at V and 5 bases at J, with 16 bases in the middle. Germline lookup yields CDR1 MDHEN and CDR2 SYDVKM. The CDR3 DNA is TGTGCCAGCAGTTTCTTTGCCCCAGAGATGTATGGCTACACCTTC. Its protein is CASSFFAPEMYGYTF.

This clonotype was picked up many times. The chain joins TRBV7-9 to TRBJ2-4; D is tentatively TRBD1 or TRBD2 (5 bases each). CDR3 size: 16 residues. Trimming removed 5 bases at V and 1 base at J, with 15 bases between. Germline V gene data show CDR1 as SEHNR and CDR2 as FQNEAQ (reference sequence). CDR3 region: CASSPGPAQAKNIQYF. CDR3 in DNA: TGTGCCAGCAGCCCGGGACCAGCCCAGGCCAAAAACATTCAGTACTTC.

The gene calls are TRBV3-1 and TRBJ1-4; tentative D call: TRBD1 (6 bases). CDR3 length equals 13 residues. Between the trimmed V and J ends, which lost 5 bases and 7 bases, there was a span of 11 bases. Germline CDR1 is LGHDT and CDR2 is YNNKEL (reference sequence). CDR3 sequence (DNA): TGTGCCAGCAGCTCACAGGGACGTGAAAAACTGTTTTTT. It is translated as CASSSQGREKLFF.

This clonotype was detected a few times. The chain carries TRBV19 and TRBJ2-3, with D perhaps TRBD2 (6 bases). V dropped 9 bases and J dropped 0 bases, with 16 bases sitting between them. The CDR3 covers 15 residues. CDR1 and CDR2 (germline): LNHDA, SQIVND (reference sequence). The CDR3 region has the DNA TGTGCCAGCAGGGAGCGGGCCTCTAGCACAGATACGCAGTATTTT. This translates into CASRERASSTDTQYF.

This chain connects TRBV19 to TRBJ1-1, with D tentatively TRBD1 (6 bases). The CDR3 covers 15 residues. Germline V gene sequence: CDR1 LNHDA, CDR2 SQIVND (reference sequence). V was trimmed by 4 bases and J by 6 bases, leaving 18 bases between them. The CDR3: CASSSFLGGRAEAFF. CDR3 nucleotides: TGTGCCAGTAGTAGCTTTCTGGGGGGGCGCGCTGAAGCTTTCTTT.

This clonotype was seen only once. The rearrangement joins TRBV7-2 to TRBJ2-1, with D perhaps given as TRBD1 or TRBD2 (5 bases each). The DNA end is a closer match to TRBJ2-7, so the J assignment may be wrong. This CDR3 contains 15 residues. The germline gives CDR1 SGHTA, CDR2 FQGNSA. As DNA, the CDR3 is TGTGCCAGCAGCTTCGGGACCTACTCCTACAATGAGCAGTACTTC. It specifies CASSFGTYSYNEQYF.

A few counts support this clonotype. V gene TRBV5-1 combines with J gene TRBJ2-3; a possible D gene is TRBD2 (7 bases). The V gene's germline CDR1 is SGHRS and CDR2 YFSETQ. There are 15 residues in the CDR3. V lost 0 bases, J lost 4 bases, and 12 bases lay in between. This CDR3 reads CASSLEGGGPDTQYF. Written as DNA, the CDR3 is TGCGCCAGCAGCTTGGAGGGGGGGGGGCCAGATACGCAGTATTTT.

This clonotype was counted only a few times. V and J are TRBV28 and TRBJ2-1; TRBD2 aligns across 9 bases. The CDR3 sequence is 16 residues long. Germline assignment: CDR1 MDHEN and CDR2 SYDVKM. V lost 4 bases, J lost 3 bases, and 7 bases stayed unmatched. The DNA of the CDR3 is TGTGCCAGCAGTTCTCTAGCGGGACTTCTCTACAATGAGCAGTTCTTC. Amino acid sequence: CASSSLAGLLYNEQFF.

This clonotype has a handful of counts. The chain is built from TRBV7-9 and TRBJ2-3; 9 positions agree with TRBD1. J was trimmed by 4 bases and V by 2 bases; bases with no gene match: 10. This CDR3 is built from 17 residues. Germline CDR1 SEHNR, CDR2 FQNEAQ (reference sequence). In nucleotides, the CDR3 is TGTGCCAGCAGCTTACTTTTTCGGGACAGGGACCCAGATACGCAGTATTTT. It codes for CASSLLFRDRDPDTQYF. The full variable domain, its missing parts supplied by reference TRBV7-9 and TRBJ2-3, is DTGVSQNPRHKITKRGQNVTFRCDPISEHNRLYWYRQTLGQGPEFLTYFQNEAQLEKSRLLSDRFSAERPKGSFSTLEIQRTEQGDSAMYLCASSLLFRDRDPDTQYFGPGTRLTVL.

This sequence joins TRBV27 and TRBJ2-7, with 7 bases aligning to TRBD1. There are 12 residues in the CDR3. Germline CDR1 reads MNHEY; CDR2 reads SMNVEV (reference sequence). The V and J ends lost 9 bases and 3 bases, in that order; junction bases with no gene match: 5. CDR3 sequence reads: CASSTGNYEQYF. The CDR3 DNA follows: TGTGCCAGTTCGACAGGGAACTACGAGCAGTACTTC.

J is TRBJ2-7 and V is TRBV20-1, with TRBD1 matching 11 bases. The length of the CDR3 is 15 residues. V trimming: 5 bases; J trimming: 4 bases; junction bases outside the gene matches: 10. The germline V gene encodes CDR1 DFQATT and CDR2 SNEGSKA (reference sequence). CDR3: CSARSVGTGGYEQYF. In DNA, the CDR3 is TGCAGTGCTCGGAGTGTCGGGACAGGGGGTTACGAGCAGTACTTC.

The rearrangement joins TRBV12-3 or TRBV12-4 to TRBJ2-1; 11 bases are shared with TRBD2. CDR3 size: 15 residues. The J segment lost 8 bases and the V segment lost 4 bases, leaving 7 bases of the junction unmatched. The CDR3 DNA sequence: TGTGCCAGCAGTTCTACGGGACTAGCGGCGGATGAGCAGTTCTTC. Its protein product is CASSSTGLAADEQFF.

CDR3 in amino acids: CASVHFSRDRTYGYTF. In nucleotides, the CDR3 is TGTGCCAGCGTCCACTTCTCTAGGGACAGAACTTATGGCTACACCTTC. This chain connects TRBV6-5 to TRBJ1-2; TRBD1 aligns across 7 bases. The CDR3 contains 16 residues. Losses at the gene ends were 8 bases for V and 5 bases for J; bases not matched to a gene: 17. Looked up from germline, CDR1 is MNHEY and CDR2 is SVGAGI.

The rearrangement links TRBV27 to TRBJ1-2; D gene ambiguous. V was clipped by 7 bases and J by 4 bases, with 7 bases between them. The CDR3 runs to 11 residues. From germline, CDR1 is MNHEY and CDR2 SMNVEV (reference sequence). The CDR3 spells CASTGPYGYTF. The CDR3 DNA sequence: TGTGCCAGCACGGGTCCCTATGGCTACACCTTC.

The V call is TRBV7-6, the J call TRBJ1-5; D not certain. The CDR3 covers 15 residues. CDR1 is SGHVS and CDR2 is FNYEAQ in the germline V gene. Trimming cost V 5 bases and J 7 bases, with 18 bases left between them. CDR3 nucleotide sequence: TGTGCCAGCAGCCGCATGGTGGGGTTAGGACAGCCCCAGCATTTT. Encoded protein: CASSRMVGLGQPQHF.

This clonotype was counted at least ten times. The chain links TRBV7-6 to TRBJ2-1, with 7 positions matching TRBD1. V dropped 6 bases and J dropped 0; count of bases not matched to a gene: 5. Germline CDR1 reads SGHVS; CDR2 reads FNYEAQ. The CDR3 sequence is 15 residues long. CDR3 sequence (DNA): TGTGCCAGCAGAGCCGGGACAGCCTCCTACAATGAGCAGTTCTTC. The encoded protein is CASRAGTASYNEQFF. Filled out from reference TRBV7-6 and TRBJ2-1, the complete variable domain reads GAGVSQSPRYKVTKRGQDVALRCDPISGHVSLYWYRQALGQGPEFLTYFNYEAQQDKSGLPNDRFSAERPEGSISTLTIQRTEQRDSAMYRCASRAGTASYNEQFFGPGTRLTVL.

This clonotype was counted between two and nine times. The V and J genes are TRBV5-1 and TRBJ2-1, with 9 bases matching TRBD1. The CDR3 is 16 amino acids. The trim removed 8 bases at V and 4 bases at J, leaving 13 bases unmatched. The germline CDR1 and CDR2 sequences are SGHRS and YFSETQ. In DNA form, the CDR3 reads TGCGCCAGTAGTCAACAACAGGGGGCGGAGTACAATGAGCAGTTCTTC. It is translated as CASSQQQGAEYNEQFF. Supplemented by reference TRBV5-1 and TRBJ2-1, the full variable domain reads KAGVTQTPRYLIKTRGQQVTLSCSPISGHRSVSWYQQTPGQGLQFLFEYFSETQRNKGNFPGRFSGRQFSNSRSEMNVSTLELGDSALYLCASSQQQGAEYNEQFFGPGTRLTVL.

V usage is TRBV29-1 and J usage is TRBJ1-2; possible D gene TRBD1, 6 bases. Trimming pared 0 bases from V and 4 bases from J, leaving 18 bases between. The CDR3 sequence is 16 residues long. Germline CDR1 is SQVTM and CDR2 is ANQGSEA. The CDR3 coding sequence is TGCAGCGTTGAAGACCGGACGCGAGGGGGAAGCTATGGCTACACCTTC. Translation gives CSVEDRTRGGSYGYTF. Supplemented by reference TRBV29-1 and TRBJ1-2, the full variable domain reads SAVISQKPSRDICQRGTSLTIQCQVDSQVTMMFWYRQQPGQSLTLIATANQGSEATYESGFVIDKFPISRPNLTFSTLTVSNMSPEDSSIYLCSVEDRTRGGSYGYTFGSGTRLTVV.